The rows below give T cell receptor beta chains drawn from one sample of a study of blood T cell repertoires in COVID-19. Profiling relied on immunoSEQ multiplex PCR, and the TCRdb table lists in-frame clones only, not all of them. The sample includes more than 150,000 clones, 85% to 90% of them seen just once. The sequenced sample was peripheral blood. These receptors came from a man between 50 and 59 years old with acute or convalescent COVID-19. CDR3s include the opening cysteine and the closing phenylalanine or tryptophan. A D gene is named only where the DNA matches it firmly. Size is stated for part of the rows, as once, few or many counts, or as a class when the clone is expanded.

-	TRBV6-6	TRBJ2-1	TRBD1	TGTGCCAGCAGGAAGTTACCGGGACAGGGCGGTTATGAGCAGTTCTTC	CASRKLPGQGGYEQFF
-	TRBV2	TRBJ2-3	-	TGTGCCAGCAAGATAGAATCTAGCACAGATACGCAGTATTTT	CASKIESSTDTQYF
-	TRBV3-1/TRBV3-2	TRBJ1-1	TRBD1	TGTGCCAGCAGCCAAAGGGCAGGGGGCTTTGAAGCTTTCTTT	CASSQRAGGFEAFF
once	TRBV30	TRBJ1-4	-	TGTGCCTGGAGCCGACAGGACGCTAATGAAAAACTGTTTTTT	CAWSRQDANEKLFF
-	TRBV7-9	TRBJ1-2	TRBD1	TGTGCCAGCAGCTTAGGCTGGATACAGGGGGTGGACTATGGCTACACCTTC	CASSLGWIQGVDYGYTF
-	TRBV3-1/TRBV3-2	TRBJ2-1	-	TGTGCCAGCAGCCGAGAGACTTTCCATCACGAGCAGTTCTTC	CASSRETFHHEQFF
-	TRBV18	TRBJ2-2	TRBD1	TGTGCCAGCTCTCCAAGGGACAGGGTCGGCACCGGGGAGCTGTTTTTT	CASSPRDRVGTGELFF
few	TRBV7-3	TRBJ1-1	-	TGTGCCAGCAGCTTCGACAAGAACACTGAAGCTTTCTTT	CASSFDKNTEAFF
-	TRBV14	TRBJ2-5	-	TGTGCCAGCAGCCAGGTCGAACAGGGGCGGGGATGGGAGACCCAGTACTTC	CASSQVEQGRGWETQYF
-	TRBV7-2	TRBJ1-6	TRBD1	TGTGCCAGCAGCTTGGTGACAGGGGCAAATTCACCCCTCCACTTT	CASSLVTGANSPLHF
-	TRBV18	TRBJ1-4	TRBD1	TGTGCCAGCTCACCACCCGGACAGGGAGGTGAAAAACTGTTTTTT	CASSPPGQGGEKLFF
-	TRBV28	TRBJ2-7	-	TGTGCCACGAAGCTGTACGAGCAGTACTTC	CATKLYEQYF
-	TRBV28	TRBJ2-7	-	TGTGCCAGCCAGACAGGGAGGACCTACGAGCAGTACTTC	CASQTGRTYEQYF
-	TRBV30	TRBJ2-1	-	TGTGCCTGGAGTGTAACTTACAATGAGCAGTTCTTC	CAWSVTYNEQFF
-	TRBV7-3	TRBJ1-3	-	TGTGCCAGCAGCTTACAGGGCTCTGGAAACACCATATATTTT	CASSLQGSGNTIYF
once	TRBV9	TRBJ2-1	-	TGTGCCAGCAGCGTACAACCCGGGGGAGACGAGCAGTTCTTC	CASSVQPGGDEQFF
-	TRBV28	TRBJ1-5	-	TGTGCCAGCAGCTTTGTTGCGGGTAATCAGCCCCAGCATTTT	CASSFVAGNQPQHF
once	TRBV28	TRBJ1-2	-	TGTGCCAGCAGTCAAAATGGGGCCAACTATGGCTACACCTTC	CASSQNGANYGYTF
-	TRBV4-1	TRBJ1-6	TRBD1	TGCGCCAGCAGCCAAGAGGGGACAGACCCGTATAATTCACCCCTCCACTTT	CASSQEGTDPYNSPLHF
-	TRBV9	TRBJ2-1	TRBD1	TGTGCCAGCAGCGTAGTAGGACAGGGGGCGTACAATGAGCAGTTCTTC	CASSVVGQGAYNEQFF
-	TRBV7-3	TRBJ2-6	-	TGTGCCAGCAGCTCAGACCGGAGGGCGTTTGGGTCTGGGGCCAACGTCCTGACTTTC	CASSSDRRAFGSGANVLTF
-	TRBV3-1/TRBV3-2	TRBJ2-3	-	TGTGCCAGCAGCCAACGGGACTCCCGACTTTCAGATACGCAGTATTTT	CASSQRDSRLSDTQYF
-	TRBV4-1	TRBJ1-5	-	TGCGCCAGCAGCCAACACAGGGCCCTCAATCAGCCCCAGCATTTT	CASSQHRALNQPQHF
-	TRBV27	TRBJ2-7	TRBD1	TGTGCCAGCAGTCTGCGGACAGGGGTGATGTACGAGCAGTACTTC	CASSLRTGVMYEQYF
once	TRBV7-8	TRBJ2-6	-	TGTGCCAGCACATGGCAGGCGGGCTCTGGGGCCAACGTCCTGACTTTC	CASTWQAGSGANVLTF
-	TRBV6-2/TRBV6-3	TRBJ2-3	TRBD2	TGTGCCAGCAGTTGGACTAGCGGACCCACAGATACGCAGTATTTT	CASSWTSGPTDTQYF
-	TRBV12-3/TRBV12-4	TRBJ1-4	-	TGTGCCAGCAGTCCCGGGTTGAATGAAAAACTGTTTTTT	CASSPGLNEKLFF
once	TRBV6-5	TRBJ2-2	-	TGTGCCAGCAGAGTCGGAAGGGGTGCTGCAGGGGAGCTGTTTTTT	CASRVGRGAAGELFF
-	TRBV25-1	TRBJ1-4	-	TGTGCCAGCAGTGAAGCTAACAGGGAAAAACTGTTTTTT	CASSEANREKLFF
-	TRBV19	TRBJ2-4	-	TGTGCCAGTACCGGGACTTCGCGCGGCATTCAGTACTTC	CASTGTSRGIQYF
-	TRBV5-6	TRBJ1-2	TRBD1	TGTGCCAGCAGCTTGGCGGAAGACAGGGAATGGAGTGGCTACACCTTC	CASSLAEDREWSGYTF
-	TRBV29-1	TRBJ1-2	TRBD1	TGCAGCGAGAGGACAGGTTATGGCTACACCTTC	CSERTGYGYTF
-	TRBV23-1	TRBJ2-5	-	TGCGCCAGCACTCTGTTACCCAGCGAGCTACAAGAGACCCAGTACTTC	CASTLLPSELQETQYF
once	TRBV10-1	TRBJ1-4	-	TGCGCCAGCAGTGAGTCCGGGATTAGGGAAAAACTGTTTTTT	CASSESGIREKLFF
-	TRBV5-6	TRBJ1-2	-	TGTGCCAGCAGCTTGGTCAGGACTGATTATGGCTACACCTTC	CASSLVRTDYGYTF
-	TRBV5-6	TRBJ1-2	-	TGTGCCAGCAGCTTAGGGGCAGCTTATGGCTACACCTTC	CASSLGAAYGYTF
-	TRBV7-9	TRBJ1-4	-	TGTGCCAGCAGCTTAGACAGGGAAAATGAAAAACTGTTTTTT	CASSLDRENEKLFF
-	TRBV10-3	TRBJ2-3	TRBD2	TGTGCCATCAGTGCGCTCGGAGGGCTAGCGGTGAGCACAGATACGCAGTATTTT	CAISALGGLAVSTDTQYF
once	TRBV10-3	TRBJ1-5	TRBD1	TGTGCCATCAGTGAACAGGGGCCTCAGCCCCAGCATTTT	CAISEQGPQPQHF
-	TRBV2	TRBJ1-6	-	TGTGCCAGCAGTGCCAGTTATTCACCCCTCCACTTT	CASSASYSPLHF
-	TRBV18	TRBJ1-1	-	TGTGCCAGCTCACCGGGCTCTGACACTGAAGCTTTCTTT	CASSPGSDTEAFF
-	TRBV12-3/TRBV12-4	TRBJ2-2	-	TGTGCCAGCAGTTTAACTAGGACCGGGGAGCTGTTTTTT	CASSLTRTGELFF
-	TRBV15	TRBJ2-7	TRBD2	TGTGCCACCAGCAGAGATCGGACTAGCGGCTACGAGCAGTACTTC	CATSRDRTSGYEQYF
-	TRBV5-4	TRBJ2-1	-	TGTGCCAGCAGCTTGGTGGGGAGCTCCTACAATGAGCAGTTCTTC	CASSLVGSSYNEQFF
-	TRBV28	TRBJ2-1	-	TGTGCCAGCAGTTTGGGCGGGAATGGTGAGCAGTTCTTC	CASSLGGNGEQFF
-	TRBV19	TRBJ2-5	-	TGTGCCAGTAGTAGAGGACAGCCACAAGAGACCCAGTACTTC	CASSRGQPQETQYF
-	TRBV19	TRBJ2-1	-	TGTGCCAGTAGTTCGGACTGGAGCTCCTACAATGAGCAGTTCTTC	CASSSDWSSYNEQFF
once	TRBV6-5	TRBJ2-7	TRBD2	TGTGCCAGCAGCCGGACTAGCGGATCCTACGAGCAGTACTTC	CASSRTSGSYEQYF
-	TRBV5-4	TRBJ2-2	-	TGTGCCAGCAGCTTGGTCTTTACCGGGGAGCTGTTTTTT	CASSLVFTGELFF
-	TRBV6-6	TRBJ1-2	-	TGTGCCAGCAGCGCTAACTCCCTTTTTGGCTACACCTTC	CASSANSLFGYTF
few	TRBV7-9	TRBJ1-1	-	TGTGCCAGCAGCTTAAGGGGGAATGCTTTGAACACTGAAGCTTTCTTT	CASSLRGNALNTEAFF